This T cell receptor (beta chain) comes out of a study of beta chain features in type 1 diabetes. Whole-study findings and limits: For Type 1 diabetes patients, all four CD4+ subsets carried TCRB CDR3s that were moderately but significantly shorter. Researchers reported that naive, central memory and Treg TCRB repertoires appeared more similar in patients than in healthy donors.

V gave up 3 bases and J gave up 14 bases, with 16 bases separating them. The CDR3 is made up of 13 amino acids. Germline V gives CDR1 KGHSH, CDR2 LQKENI. This clone came up many times. Its antigen remains unidentified. Every bit of the isolated RNA underwent reverse transcription, so sequencing read expressed TCRB transcripts. Assay used: immunoSEQ multiplex PCR; TCRdb lists only in-frame clones, some missing. The repertoire holds roughly 130,000 clones, with 7% to 10% as singletons. Sequenced input: central memory CD4+ T cells from blood. V gene TRBV18 combines with J gene TRBJ1-4; D is ambiguous. The sequence was obtained from a man in his late teens or twenties in good health. The CDR3 nucleotides read TGTGCCAGCTCACCGAGCTCATCGGAGAGGCTGTTTTTT. Translation gives CASSPSSSERLFF.